This entry is about one T cell receptor (beta chain). The target antigen is unknown. Unique molecular identifiers (one per individual cDNA molecule) were attached. Each CDR3 protein is one row after TCRdb ran MiXCR on the 5' RACE reads. The sample yields tens of thousands of distinct CDR3 sequences, 10% to 15% seen once. The entry originates in a study of early T cells in non-severe SARS-CoV-2 infection. For the study at large: Unpaired chains resulted from sequencing bulk RNA of unsorted whole blood.

Study results and caveats: Sequences matched to VDJdb favored anti-spike CD8 responses, while private and CD4 specificities were missed.

Germline assignment: CDR1 SQVTM and CDR2 ANQGSEA. Trimming at V came to 7 bases and at J to 6 bases, leaving 8 bases not matched to a gene. The CDR3 has 14 amino acids. The chain employs TRBV29-1 and TRBJ2-3; 12 nucleotides agree with TRBD2. This TCR was sampled from an adult who was a healthcare worker with PCR-confirmed SARS-CoV-2 infection or an uninfected control (not recorded which). The sample was whole blood. The CDR3 sequence is CSGGLAGGSDTQYF. In DNA, the CDR3 is TGCAGCGGGGGACTAGCGGGCGGGTCGGATACGCAGTATTTT.